The entry below gives a single T cell receptor (beta chain) sequence along with its context. Its specificity is unknown. This sample is drawn from a study of cytomegalovirus exposure and HLA in healthy donors. General observations from the study: It was taken for granted in presence/absence analyses that sequencing depth across donors was roughly uniform. Cytomegalovirus-associated TCR beta chains were listed, numbering under 200.

V lost 4 bases and J lost 4, with 8 bases in between. The CDR3 contains 12 residues. Germline values: CDR1 SGHRS, CDR2 YFSETQ. A multiplex PCR was run with 60 Vbeta primers and 13 Jbeta primers. Per the original methods: An analysis that came later counted 77 million or so unique TCR beta chains, approximately 10 million shared. The protocol was immunoSEQ multiplex PCR, while the TCRdb copy is restricted to in-frame clones and leaves out a portion. V and J calls and clone size are as listed in that table; D and trimming were resolved from the DNA. Here the sample spans about 140,000 clones, roughly 90% being singletons.

The sample comprised PBMCs. This sequence joins TRBV5-1 and TRBJ1-1, with D perhaps matching TRBD1 (6 bases). The TCR originated in a woman aged 40 to 55 in good health and CMV-seronegative. This CDR3 is CASSAQGTEAFF. In nucleotides, the CDR3 is TGCGCCAGCAGCGCACAGGGCACTGAAGCTTTCTTT. The whole variable domain, filled in from reference TRBV5-1 and TRBJ1-1, reads KAGVTQTPRYLIKTRGQQVTLSCSPISGHRSVSWYQQTPGQGLQFLFEYFSETQRNKGNFPGRFSGRQFSNSRSEMNVSTLELGDSALYLCASSAQGTEAFFGQGTRLTVV.